The clone carrying this T cell receptor beta chain was detected once. This specimen comes from a study of OX40 agonist ivuxolimab in advanced cancers. Across the whole study: Ivuxolimab doses were 0.01, 0.1, 0.3, 1.5, 3 or 10 mg/kg every 2 weeks. Cancers in dose escalation were hepatocellular, melanoma, renal cell and head and neck.

TCRdb's copy holds only in-frame clones and misses some; the assay was immunoSEQ multiplex PCR. The sample contains 90,000 or so clones, 75% to 95% of which appear only once. Germline V gives CDR1 MDHEN, CDR2 SYDVKM. Between the trimmed V and J ends, which lost 6 bases and 1 base, there was a span of 18 bases. This CDR3 is 16 amino acids long. This specimen consisted of CD4+ or CD8+ T cells sorted from blood, obtained in a trial of the OX40 agonist ivuxolimab. This chain connects TRBV28 to TRBJ1-1; TRBD1 is a possible D gene (5 bases). This TCR was sampled from an adult with an advanced solid tumor such as melanoma, head and neck, liver or kidney cancer. CDR3 bases: TGTGCCAGCAGGCCGCCCGACGGGAGGGGGAACACTGAAGCTTTCTTT. Protein: CASRPPDGRGNTEAFF. The full variable domain, with the rest looked up from reference TRBV28 and TRBJ1-1, is DVKVTQSSRYLVKRTGEKVFLECVQDMDHENMFWYRQDPGLGLRLIYFSYDVKMKEKGDIPEGYSVSREKKERFSLILESASTNQTSMYLCASRPPDGRGNTEAFFGQGTRLTVV.